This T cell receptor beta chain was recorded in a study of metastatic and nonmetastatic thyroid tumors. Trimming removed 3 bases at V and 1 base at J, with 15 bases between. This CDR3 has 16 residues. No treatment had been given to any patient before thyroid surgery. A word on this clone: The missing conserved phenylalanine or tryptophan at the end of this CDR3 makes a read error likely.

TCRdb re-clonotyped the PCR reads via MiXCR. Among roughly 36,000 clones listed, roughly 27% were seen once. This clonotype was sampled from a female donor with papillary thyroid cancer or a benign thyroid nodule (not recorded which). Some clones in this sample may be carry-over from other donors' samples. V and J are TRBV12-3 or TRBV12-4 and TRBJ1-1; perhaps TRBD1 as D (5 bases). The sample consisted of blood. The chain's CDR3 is CASSFTRAPWNTEAFS. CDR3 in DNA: TGTGCCAGCAGTTTTACCAGGGCCCCGTGGAACACTGAAGCTTTCTCT.